The source of this T cell receptor (beta chain) is a study of PD-L1 blockade in urothelial cancer. Time point defined: peripheral blood 6 weeks after treatment start. Germline V CDR1 and CDR2: LNHDA, SQIVND (reference sequence). V lost 7 bases and J 9 bases, leaving 9 bases between the germline ends. The CDR3 contains 10 residues. Assay used: immunoSEQ multiplex PCR; TCRdb lists only in-frame clones, some missing. The data hold roughly 100,000 clones, with less than 85% observed a single time. The source of this sequence is a man between 70 and 80 years old with urothelial cancer. The chain joins TRBV19 to TRBJ1-1, with TRBD1 as a possible D gene (6 bases). The sequenced sample was PBMCs, obtained around atezolizumab (anti-PD-L1) treatment. CDR3 amino acids: CASKGVQAFF. The CDR3 DNA is TGTGCCAGTAAGGGGGTTCAAGCTTTCTTT.